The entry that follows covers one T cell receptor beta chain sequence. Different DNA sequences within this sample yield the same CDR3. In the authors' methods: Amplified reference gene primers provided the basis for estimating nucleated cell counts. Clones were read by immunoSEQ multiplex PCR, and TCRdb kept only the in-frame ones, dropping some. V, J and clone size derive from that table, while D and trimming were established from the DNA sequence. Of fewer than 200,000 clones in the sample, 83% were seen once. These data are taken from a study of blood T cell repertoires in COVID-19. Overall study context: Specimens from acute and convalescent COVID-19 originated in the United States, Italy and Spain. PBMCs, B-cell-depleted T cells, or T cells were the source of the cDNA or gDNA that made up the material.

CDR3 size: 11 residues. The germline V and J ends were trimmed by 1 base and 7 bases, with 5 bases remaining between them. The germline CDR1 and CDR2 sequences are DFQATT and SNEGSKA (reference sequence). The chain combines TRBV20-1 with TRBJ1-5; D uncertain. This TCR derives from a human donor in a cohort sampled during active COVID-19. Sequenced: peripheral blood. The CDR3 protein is CSARGAQPQHF. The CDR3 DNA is TGCAGTGCTAGAGGAGCCCAGCCCCAGCATTTT.